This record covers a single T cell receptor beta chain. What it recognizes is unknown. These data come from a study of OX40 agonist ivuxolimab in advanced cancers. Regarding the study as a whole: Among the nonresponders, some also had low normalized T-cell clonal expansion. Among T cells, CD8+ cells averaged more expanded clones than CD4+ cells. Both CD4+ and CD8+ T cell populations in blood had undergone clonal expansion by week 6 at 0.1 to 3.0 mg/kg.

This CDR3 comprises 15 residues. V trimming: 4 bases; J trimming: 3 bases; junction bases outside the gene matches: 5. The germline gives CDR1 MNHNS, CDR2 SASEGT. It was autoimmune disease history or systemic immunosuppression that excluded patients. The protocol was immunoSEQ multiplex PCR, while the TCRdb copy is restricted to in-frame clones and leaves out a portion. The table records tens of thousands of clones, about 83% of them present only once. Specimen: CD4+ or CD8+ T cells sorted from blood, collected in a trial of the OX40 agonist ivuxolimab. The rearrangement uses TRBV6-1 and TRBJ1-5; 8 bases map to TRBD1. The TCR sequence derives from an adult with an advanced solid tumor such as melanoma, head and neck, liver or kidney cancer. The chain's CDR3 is CASSVGQGPNQPQHF. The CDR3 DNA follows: TGTGCCAGCAGTGTAGGACAGGGACCCAATCAGCCCCAGCATTTT.